A single sample gave rise to the 18 T cell receptor beta chains below, sequenced in a study of human CD8 memory T cell subsets. Exhausted-like traits marked the TPEX cells, which were CCR7+ PD-1+ TIGIT+ early memory CD8+ T cells. The authors made TCR beta libraries using UMI-labeled 5' RACE. Following a re-call of the 5' RACE reads, TCRdb has one entry per CDR3 protein and lacks DNA. Its table records more than 6,500 distinct CDR3 sequences. The sample comprised CD8+ T cells from PBMCs. These TCRs come from a human donor in good health.

The rearrangement joins TRBV27 to TRBJ2-7. The CDR3 is 14 residues long. Germline assignment: CDR1 MNHEY and CDR2 SMNVEV (reference sequence). CDR3 protein: CASSLSSARYEQYF.

CDR3 region: CASSESRGRPYEQYF. V gene TRBV2 combines with J gene TRBJ2-7; as DNA is missing, the TRBD1 call by TCRdb cannot be tested. Germline assignment: CDR1 SNHLY and CDR2 FYNNEI. This CDR3 contains 15 residues.

The rearrangement joins TRBV28 to TRBJ2-5; there is no DNA to check the TCRdb D call of TRBD1. The CDR3 is 13 amino acids. Germline CDR1 reads MDHEN; CDR2 reads SYDVKM. The CDR3 loop reads CASSPGQQETQYF.

The chain combines TRBV7-2 with TRBJ1-1. Germline loops: CDR1 SGHTA, CDR2 FQGNSA. The CDR3 length is 15 residues. CDR3 protein: CASSLGLGLNTEAFF.

The chain employs TRBV21-1 and TRBJ2-7; TCRdb's D call of TRBD2 is untestable without DNA. TRBV21-1 is a listed pseudogene. The CDR3 consists of 15 residues. The CDR3 here is CASSKIKRASYEQYF.

This sequence joins TRBV25-1 and TRBJ2-7. Germline assignment: CDR1 MGHDK and CDR2 SYGVNS. The CDR3 runs 13 residues. This chain's CDR3 is CASSESSPYEQYF.

This chain connects TRBV5-1 to TRBJ2-7; TCRdb outputs TRBD1, but without DNA this stays unchecked. Germline CDR1 reads SGHRS; CDR2 reads YFSETQ. The CDR3 consists of 16 residues. CDR3 protein: CASSRRGEKNPYEQYF.

The chain is built from TRBV3-1 and TRBJ1-4. The CDR3 has 18 amino acids. Germline lookup yields CDR1 LGHDT and CDR2 YNNKEL (reference sequence). The CDR3 is CASSQDLTGGALNEKLFF.

J is TRBJ1-2 and V is TRBV20-1; without DNA, the TCRdb call of TRBD1 cannot be checked. Germline V lookup: CDR1 DFQATT, CDR2 SNEGSKA (reference sequence). This CDR3 is built from 13 residues. The CDR3 sequence: CSARGQGGYGYTF.

This CDR3 reads CASSMYSPGDEQYF. The chain couples TRBV19 to TRBJ2-7; the TCRdb D gene call, TRBD1, has no DNA to confirm it. The CDR3 length is 14 residues. Per the germline V gene, CDR1 is LNHDA and CDR2 is SQIVND (reference sequence). Combining the CDR3 with reference TRBV19 and TRBJ2-7 gives the whole variable domain DGGITQSPKYLFRKEGQNVTLSCEQNLNHDAMYWYRQDPGQGLRLIYYSQIVNDFQKGDIAEGYSVSREKKESFPLTVTSAQKNPTAFYLCASSMYSPGDEQYFGPGTRLTVT.

This chain joins TRBV20-1 and TRBJ2-1; with no DNA, the TCRdb D assignment of TRBD1 cannot be verified. The length of the CDR3 is 15 residues. Germline assignment: CDR1 DFQATT and CDR2 SNEGSKA (reference sequence). This CDR3 is CSARGTGGQYNEQFF.

The chain links TRBV29-1 to TRBJ1-2; TCRdb's D call of TRBD1 is untestable without DNA. CDR1 SQVTM and CDR2 ANQGSEA come from the germline V gene. This CDR3 comprises 14 residues. CDR3 loop: CSVPPGVLRDGYTF.

V is TRBV7-3 and J is TRBJ1-1; TCRdb selects TRBD1, and the lack of DNA leaves this call unchecked. Germline-derived CDR1 and CDR2 are SGHTA and FQGTGA. This CDR3 has 13 amino acids. The CDR3 loop is CASSTTGTGEAFF.

CDR3 residues: CASSFGGSSYEQYF. The V and J genes are TRBV5-1 and TRBJ2-7. Germline-derived CDR1 and CDR2 are SGHRS and YFSETQ. The CDR3 is made up of 14 amino acids. Supplemented by reference TRBV5-1 and TRBJ2-7, the full variable domain reads KAGVTQTPRYLIKTRGQQVTLSCSPISGHRSVSWYQQTPGQGLQFLFEYFSETQRNKGNFPGRFSGRQFSNSRSEMNVSTLELGDSALYLCASSFGGSSYEQYFGPGTRLTVT.

V and J are TRBV6-2 or TRBV6-3 and TRBJ2-7. This CDR3 is built from 13 residues. From germline, CDR1 is MNHEY and CDR2 SVGEGT. This CDR3 is CASSWTGPHEQYF.

The chain carries TRBV19 and TRBJ2-1. Germline CDR1 and CDR2: LNHDA and SQIVND (reference sequence). The CDR3 covers 15 residues. This chain's CDR3 is CASRPPGGTYNEQFF.

The chain carries TRBV4-1 and TRBJ2-7; TCRdb proposes TRBD2, but this gene call is untestable without DNA. CDR3 length: 15 residues. The germline V gene encodes CDR1 MGHRA and CDR2 YSYEKL. CDR3 residues: CASSPGLAGNYEQYF.

This clonotype is medium-sized by frequency. The chain recombines TRBV29-1 with TRBJ2-1; TCRdb designates TRBD2, a call that cannot be tested without DNA. The CDR3 is 19 residues long. Looked up from germline, CDR1 is SQVTM and CDR2 is ANQGSEA. The CDR3 here is CSVEGYRGPGRDRVGEQFF.